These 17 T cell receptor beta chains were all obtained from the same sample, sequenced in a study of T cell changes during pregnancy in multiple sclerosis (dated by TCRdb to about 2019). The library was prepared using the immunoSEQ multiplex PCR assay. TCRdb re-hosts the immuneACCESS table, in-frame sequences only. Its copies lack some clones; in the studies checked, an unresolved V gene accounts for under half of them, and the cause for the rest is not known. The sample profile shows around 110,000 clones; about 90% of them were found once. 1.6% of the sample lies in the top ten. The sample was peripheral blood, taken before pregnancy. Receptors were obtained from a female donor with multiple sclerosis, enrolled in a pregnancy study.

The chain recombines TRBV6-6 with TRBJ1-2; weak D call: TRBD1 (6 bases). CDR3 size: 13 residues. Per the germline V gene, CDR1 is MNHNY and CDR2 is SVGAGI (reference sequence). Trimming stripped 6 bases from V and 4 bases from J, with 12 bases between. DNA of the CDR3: TGTGCCAGCAGACACGGACAGAGCTATGGCTACACCTTC. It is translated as CASRHGQSYGYTF.

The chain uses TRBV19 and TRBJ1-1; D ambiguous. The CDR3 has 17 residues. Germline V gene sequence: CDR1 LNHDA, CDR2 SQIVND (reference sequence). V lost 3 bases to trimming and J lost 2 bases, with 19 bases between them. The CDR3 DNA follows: TGTGCCAGTAGTATCGGGTTTATGGCAGCAACAAACACTGAAGCTTTCTTT. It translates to CASSIGFMAATNTEAFF. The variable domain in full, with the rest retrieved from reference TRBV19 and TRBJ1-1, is DGGITQSPKYLFRKEGQNVTLSCEQNLNHDAMYWYRQDPGQGLRLIYYSQIVNDFQKGDIAEGYSVSREKKESFPLTVTSAQKNPTAFYLCASSIGFMAATNTEAFFGQGTRLTVV.

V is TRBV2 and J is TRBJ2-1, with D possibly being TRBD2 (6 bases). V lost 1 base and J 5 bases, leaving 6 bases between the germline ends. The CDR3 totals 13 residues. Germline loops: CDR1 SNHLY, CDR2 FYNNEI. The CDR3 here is CASSEGGDNEQFF. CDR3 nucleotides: TGTGCCAGCAGTGAAGGGGGGGACAATGAGCAGTTCTTC.

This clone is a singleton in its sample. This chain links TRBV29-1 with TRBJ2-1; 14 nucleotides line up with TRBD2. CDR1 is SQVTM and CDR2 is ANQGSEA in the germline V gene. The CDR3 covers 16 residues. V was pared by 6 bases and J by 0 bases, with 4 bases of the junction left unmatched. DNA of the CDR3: TGCAGCGTGGGACTAGCGGGGGACTTCTCCTACAATGAGCAGTTCTTC. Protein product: CSVGLAGDFSYNEQFF.

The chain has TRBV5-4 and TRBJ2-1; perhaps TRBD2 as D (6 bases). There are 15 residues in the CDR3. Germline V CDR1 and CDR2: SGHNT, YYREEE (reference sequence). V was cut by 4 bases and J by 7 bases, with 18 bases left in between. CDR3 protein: CASSPGPASANEQFF. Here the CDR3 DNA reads TGTGCCAGCAGCCCGGGTCCGGCTAGCGCAAATGAGCAGTTCTTC.

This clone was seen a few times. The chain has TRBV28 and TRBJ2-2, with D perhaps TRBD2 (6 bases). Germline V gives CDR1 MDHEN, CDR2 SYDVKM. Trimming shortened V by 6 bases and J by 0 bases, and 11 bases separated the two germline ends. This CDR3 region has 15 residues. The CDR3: CASSQGDSNTGELFF. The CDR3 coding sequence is TGTGCCAGCAGCCAAGGGGACTCGAACACCGGGGAGCTGTTTTTT.

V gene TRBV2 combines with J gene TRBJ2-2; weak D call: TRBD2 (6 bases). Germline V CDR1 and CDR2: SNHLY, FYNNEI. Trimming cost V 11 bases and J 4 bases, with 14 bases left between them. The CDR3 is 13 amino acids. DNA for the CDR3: TGTGCCGCACGGGGGAAAGGCACCGGGGAGCTGTTTTTT. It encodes CAARGKGTGELFF.

CDR3 nucleotide sequence: TGCGCCAGCAGCTTGGCAGGGGTCCATGAAAAACTGTTTTTT. It codes for CASSLAGVHEKLFF. The J gene is TRBJ1-4, the V gene TRBV5-1; tentatively, D is TRBD1 (6 bases). Looked up from germline, CDR1 is SGHRS and CDR2 is YFSETQ. The CDR3 spans 14 residues. V lost 0 bases and J lost 6, with 9 bases in between.

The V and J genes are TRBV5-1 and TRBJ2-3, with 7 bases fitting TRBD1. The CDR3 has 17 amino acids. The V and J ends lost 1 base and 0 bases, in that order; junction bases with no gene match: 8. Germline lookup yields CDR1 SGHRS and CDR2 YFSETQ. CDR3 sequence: CASSLRGRGQSTDTQYF. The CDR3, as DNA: TGCGCCAGCAGCTTGCGGGGAAGGGGGCAAAGCACAGATACGCAGTATTTT. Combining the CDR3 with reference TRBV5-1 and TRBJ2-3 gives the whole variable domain KAGVTQTPRYLIKTRGQQVTLSCSPISGHRSVSWYQQTPGQGLQFLFEYFSETQRNKGNFPGRFSGRQFSNSRSEMNVSTLELGDSALYLCASSLRGRGQSTDTQYFGPGTRLTVL.

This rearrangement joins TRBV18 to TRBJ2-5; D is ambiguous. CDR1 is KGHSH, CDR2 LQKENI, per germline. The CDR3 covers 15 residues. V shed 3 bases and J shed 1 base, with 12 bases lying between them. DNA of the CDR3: TGTGCCAGCTCACCTTCTTTTAGCCGCCAAGAGACCCAGTACTTC. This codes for CASSPSFSRQETQYF.

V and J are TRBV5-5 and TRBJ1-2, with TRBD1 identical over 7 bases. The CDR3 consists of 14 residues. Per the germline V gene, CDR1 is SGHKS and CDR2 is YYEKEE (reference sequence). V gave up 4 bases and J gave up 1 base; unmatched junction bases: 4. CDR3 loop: CASSPGQYNYGYTF. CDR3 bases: TGTGCCAGCAGCCCGGGACAGTATAACTATGGCTACACCTTC.

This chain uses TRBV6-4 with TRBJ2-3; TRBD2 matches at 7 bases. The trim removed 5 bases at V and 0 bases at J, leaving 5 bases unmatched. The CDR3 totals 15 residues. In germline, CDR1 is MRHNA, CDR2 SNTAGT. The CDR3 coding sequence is TGTGCCAGCAGTACATCAGCGGGAAGCACAGATACGCAGTATTTT. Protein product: CASSTSAGSTDTQYF.

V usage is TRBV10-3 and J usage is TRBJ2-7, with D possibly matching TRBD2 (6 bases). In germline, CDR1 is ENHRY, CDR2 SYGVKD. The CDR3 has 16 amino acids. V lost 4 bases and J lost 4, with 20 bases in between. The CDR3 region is CAISVALSGESYEQYF. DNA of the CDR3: TGTGCCATCAGTGTGGCGCTTAGCGGCGAGAGTTACGAGCAGTACTTC.

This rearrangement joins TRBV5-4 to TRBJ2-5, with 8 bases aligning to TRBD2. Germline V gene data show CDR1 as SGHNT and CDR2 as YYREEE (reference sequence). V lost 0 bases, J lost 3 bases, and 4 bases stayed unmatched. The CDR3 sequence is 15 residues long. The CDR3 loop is CASSLVRGGKETQYF. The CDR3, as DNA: TGTGCCAGCAGCTTGGTTCGGGGGGGAAAAGAGACCCAGTACTTC.

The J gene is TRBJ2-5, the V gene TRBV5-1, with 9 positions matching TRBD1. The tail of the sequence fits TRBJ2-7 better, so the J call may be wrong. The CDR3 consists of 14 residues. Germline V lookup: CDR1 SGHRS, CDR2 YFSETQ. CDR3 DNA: TGCGCCAGCAGCCCCCGGGACAGGGCTTACGAGCAGTACTTC. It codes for CASSPRDRAYEQYF.

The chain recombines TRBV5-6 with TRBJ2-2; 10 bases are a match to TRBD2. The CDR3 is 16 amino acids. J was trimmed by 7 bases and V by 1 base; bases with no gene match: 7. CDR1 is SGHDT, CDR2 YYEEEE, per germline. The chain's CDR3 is CASSLFASGGNGELFF. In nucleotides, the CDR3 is TGTGCCAGCAGCTTGTTTGCTAGCGGGGGAAACGGGGAGCTGTTTTTT. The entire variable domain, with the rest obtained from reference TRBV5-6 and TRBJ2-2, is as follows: DAGVTQSPTHLIKTRGQQVTLRCSPKSGHDTVSWYQQALGQGPQFIFQYYEEEERQRGNFPDRFSGHQFPNYSSELNVNALLLGDSALYLCASSLFASGGNGELFFGEGSRLTVL.

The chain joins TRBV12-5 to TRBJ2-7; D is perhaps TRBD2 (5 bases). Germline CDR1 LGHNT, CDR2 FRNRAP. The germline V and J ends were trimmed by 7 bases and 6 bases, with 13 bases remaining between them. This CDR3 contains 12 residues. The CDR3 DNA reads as TGTGCTAGTGAAGGAGGAGAGCGCGAGCAGTACTTC. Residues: CASEGGEREQYF.